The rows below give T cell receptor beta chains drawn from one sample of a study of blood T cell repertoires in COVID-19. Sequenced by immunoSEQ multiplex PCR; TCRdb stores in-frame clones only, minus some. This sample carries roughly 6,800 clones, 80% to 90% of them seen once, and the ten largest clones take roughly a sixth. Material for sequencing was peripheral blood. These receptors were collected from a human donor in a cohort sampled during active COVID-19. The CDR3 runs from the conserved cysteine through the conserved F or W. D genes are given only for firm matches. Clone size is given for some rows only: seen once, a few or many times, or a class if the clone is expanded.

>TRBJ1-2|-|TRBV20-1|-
CSASRWGQDYGYTF
TGCAGTGCTAGTCGCTGGGGGCAAGACTATGGCTACACCTTC
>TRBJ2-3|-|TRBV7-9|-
CASSYDSLGTDTQYF
TGTGCCAGCAGCTACGACTCTCTAGGCACAGATACGCAGTATTTT
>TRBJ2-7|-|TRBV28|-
CASTGSAYEQYF
TGTGCCAGCACTGGTAGCGCCTACGAGCAGTACTTC
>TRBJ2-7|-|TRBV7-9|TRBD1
CASSARTGIYEQYF
TGTGCCAGCAGCGCCAGGACAGGGATCTACGAGCAGTACTTC
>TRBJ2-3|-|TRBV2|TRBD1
CASPNGTGRDTQYF
TGTGCCAGTCCCAATGGGACAGGGAGGGATACGCAGTATTTT
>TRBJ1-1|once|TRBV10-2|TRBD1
CASSEYRGHTEAFF
TGCGCCAGCAGTGAGTACAGGGGGCACACTGAAGCTTTCTTT
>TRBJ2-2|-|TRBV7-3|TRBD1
CASSSPAGTGGTGELFF
TGTGCCAGCAGCTCCCCGGCCGGGACAGGGGGCACCGGGGAGCTGTTTTTT
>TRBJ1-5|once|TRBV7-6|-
CASSPGVDQPQHF
TGTGCCAGCAGCCCAGGGGTGGATCAGCCCCAGCATTTT
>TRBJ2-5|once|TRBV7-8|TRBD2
CASSLVRLAGGMETQYF
TGTGCCAGCAGCTTAGTCCGGCTAGCGGGAGGGATGGAGACCCAGTACTTC
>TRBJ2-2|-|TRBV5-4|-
CASSSYTGELFF
TGTGCCAGCAGCTCGTACACCGGGGAGCTGTTTTTT
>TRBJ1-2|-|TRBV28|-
CASWTNYGYTF
TGTGCCAGCTGGACAAACTATGGCTACACCTTC
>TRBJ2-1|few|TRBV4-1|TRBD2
CASSYRTSGGSYEQFF
TGCGCCAGCAGCTACCGGACTAGCGGGGGGAGCTATGAGCAGTTCTTC
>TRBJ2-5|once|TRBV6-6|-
CASRSSDGGETQYF
TGTGCCAGCAGATCCTCTGACGGGGGAGAGACCCAGTACTTC
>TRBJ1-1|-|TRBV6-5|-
CASSYSRRGGEAFF
TGTGCCAGCAGTTACTCCAGGCGGGGTGGTGAAGCTTTCTTT
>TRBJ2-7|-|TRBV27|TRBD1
CASSPTGGAYEQYF
TGTGCCAGCAGTCCGACAGGGGGGGCCTACGAGCAGTACTTC
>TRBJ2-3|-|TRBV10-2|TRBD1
CASSKTGGRGDTQYF
TGCGCCAGCAGTAAGACAGGGGGGAGAGGAGATACGCAGTATTTT
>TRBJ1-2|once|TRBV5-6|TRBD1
CASSLEGANYGYTF
TGTGCCAGCAGCTTGGAGGGGGCGAACTATGGCTACACCTTC
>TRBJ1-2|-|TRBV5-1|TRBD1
CASSLGGTDPLGYTF
TGCGCCAGCAGCTTGGGCGGGACAGACCCACTGGGCTACACCTTC
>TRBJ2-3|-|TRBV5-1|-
CASSLYSTGGTDTQYF
TGCGCCAGCAGCTTGTATTCTACGGGGGGCACAGATACGCAGTATTTT
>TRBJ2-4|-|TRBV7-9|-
CASSPQIPPFGRQYF
TGTGCCAGCAGCCCACAGATCCCACCCTTTGGCCGACAGTACTTC
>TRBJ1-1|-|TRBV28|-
CASSPTLAGTEAFF
TGTGCCAGCAGTCCAACCTTGGCGGGCACTGAAGCTTTCTTT
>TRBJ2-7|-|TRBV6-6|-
CAARASGEHEQYF
TGTGCCGCTCGGGCTTCAGGGGAGCACGAGCAGTACTTC
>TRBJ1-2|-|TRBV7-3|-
CASSLTGGGGYTF
TGTGCCAGCAGCTTAACGGGGGGAGGCGGCTACACCTTC
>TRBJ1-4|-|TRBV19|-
CASSILENEKLFF
TGTGCCAGTAGTATCCTGGAGAATGAAAAACTGTTTTTT
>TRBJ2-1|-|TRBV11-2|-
CASSLLYNEQFF
TGTGCCAGCAGCTTACTTTACAATGAGCAGTTCTTC
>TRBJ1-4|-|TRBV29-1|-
CSVRTDRELFF
TGCAGCGTTCGGACTGATCGGGAACTGTTTTTT
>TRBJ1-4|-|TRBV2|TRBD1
CASNYRGVGEKLFF
TGTGCCAGCAATTACAGGGGGGTTGGCGAAAAACTGTTTTTT